The 22 T cell receptor beta chains reported below all come from one sample, sequenced in a study of T cells of healthy individuals. MiXCR, run by TCRdb on the 5' RACE reads, gives a single entry per CDR3 protein. The repertoire holds 40,000 to 60,000 distinct CDR3 sequences, with roughly 14% as singletons. The receptors come from a human donor in good health.

As DNA, the CDR3 is TGTGCCATCAGTACTAGCGTCGGCACAGATACGCAGTATTTT. This gives the protein CAISTSVGTDTQYF. The chain uses TRBV10-3 and TRBJ2-3; 7 bases agree with TRBD2. Germline CDR1 reads ENHRY; CDR2 reads SYGVKD. This CDR3 is 14 amino acids long. V lost 5 bases, J lost 1 base, and 3 bases stayed unmatched.

In this sample, this clonotype turned up many times. The rearrangement uses TRBV4-2 and TRBJ1-1; D remains unclear. Germline V gene data show CDR1 as LGHNA and CDR2 as YNFKEQ. The CDR3 is 15 residues long. V was pared by 0 bases and J by 3 bases, with 11 bases between. Here the CDR3 DNA reads TGTGCCAGCAGCCAAGAGGGCACACGGCACACTGAAGCTTTCTTT. Translation gives CASSQEGTRHTEAFF.

This clonotype was seen repeatedly, ten times or more. The genes are TRBV12-3 or TRBV12-4 and TRBJ2-3; D possibly matches TRBD1 or TRBD2 (5 bases each). The CDR3 loop spans 15 amino acids. The germline V and J ends were trimmed by 4 bases and 3 bases, with 14 bases remaining between them. Written as DNA, the CDR3 is TGTGCCAGCAGTTCCCCGAGGGGTGGAACAGATACGCAGTATTTT. This sequence encodes CASSSPRGGTDTQYF.

This clonotype has at least ten counts. The chain is built from TRBV7-2 and TRBJ2-1, with a weak D call TRBD1 (5 bases). The V gene lost 5 bases and the J gene lost 4 bases, with 9 bases spanning the gap. The germline V gene has CDR1 SGHTA and CDR2 FQGNSA. The length of the CDR3 is 13 residues. This CDR3 reads CASSRDSYNEQFF. The CDR3, as DNA: TGTGCCAGCAGCCGTGACAGTTACAATGAGCAGTTCTTC.

In this sample, this clonotype turned up many times. The J gene is TRBJ2-1, the V gene TRBV12-3 or TRBV12-4; the D gene could be TRBD1 or TRBD2 (5 bases each). The CDR3 length is 13 residues. V lost 2 bases and J 5 bases, leaving 7 bases between the germline ends. CDR3 region: CASSLRGHNEQFF. In DNA form, the CDR3 reads TGTGCCAGCAGTTTAAGGGGACACAATGAGCAGTTCTTC.

Written as DNA, the CDR3 is TGTGCCAGCAGTCCCAGCTCCTACGAGCAGTACTTC. It specifies CASSPSSYEQYF. V gene TRBV6-2 or TRBV6-3 combines with J gene TRBJ2-7, with no clear D. CDR3 size: 12 residues. Germline CDR1 MNHEY, CDR2 SVGEGT. The V end was cut by 5 bases, the J end by 0 bases, with 5 bases between.

This clonotype was seen once. This sequence joins TRBV5-1 and TRBJ1-1, with D tentatively TRBD1 (5 bases). This CDR3 spans 15 amino acids. CDR1 and CDR2 from the germline V gene are SGHRS and YFSETQ. V lost 0 bases to trimming and J lost 3 bases, with 12 bases between them. The CDR3 nucleotides read TGCGCCAGCAGCTTGGACTTGCAGGGTTACACTGAAGCTTTCTTT. Protein product: CASSLDLQGYTEAFF.

This clonotype was counted a few times. J is TRBJ2-7 and V is TRBV29-1; D gene uncertain. Germline V gene lookup returns CDR1 SQVTM and CDR2 ANQGSEA. Trimming pared 6 bases from V and 0 bases from J, leaving 12 bases between. The CDR3 length is 13 residues. The CDR3 region is CSVAVTSSYEQYF. The CDR3 DNA sequence: TGCAGCGTCGCCGTTACGAGCTCCTACGAGCAGTACTTC.

The chain employs TRBV6-5 and TRBJ2-7; 9 bases line up with TRBD1. V gave up 0 bases and J gave up 7 bases; unmatched junction bases: 7. CDR1 is MNHEY, CDR2 SVGAGI, per germline. The CDR3 spans 15 residues. CDR3 DNA sequence: TGTGCCAGCAGTTACTCCGGGACAGGGTACTTGGAGCAGTACTTC. Translated: CASSYSGTGYLEQYF.

The J gene is TRBJ1-1, the V gene TRBV20-1, with no clear D. V lost 6 bases to trimming and J lost 4 bases, with 9 bases between them. The CDR3 covers 11 residues. CDR1 is DFQATT, CDR2 SNEGSKA, per germline (reference sequence). The CDR3 DNA reads as TGCAGTGCCCTCTACTCCACTGAAGCTTTCTTT. Translation gives CSALYSTEAFF.

This clonotype was found many times. The chain links TRBV3-1 to TRBJ2-5, with 7 nucleotides matching TRBD2. The junction had 12 bases not matched to a gene; V was cut back by 6 bases and J by 5 bases. The germline V gene encodes CDR1 LGHDT and CDR2 YNNKEL (reference sequence). The CDR3 runs to 15 residues. Here the CDR3 DNA reads TGTGCCAGCAGGCGGGGGATTTTGACTAGCGAGACCCAGTACTTC. This gives the protein CASRRGILTSETQYF.

In this sample, this clonotype turned up many times. The chain carries TRBV29-1 and TRBJ1-3; D remains unclear. The CDR3 extends over 13 amino acids. V gave up 6 bases and J gave up 0 bases, with 9 bases separating them. Germline V gives CDR1 SQVTM, CDR2 ANQGSEA. The CDR3 DNA reads as TGCAGCGTGGTCCCTAGCTCTGGAAACACCATATATTTT. Its translation is CSVVPSSGNTIYF.

The chain recombines TRBV20-1 with TRBJ2-3, with 10 bases fitting TRBD2. Trimming removed 2 bases from V and 5 bases from J; junction bases left unmatched: 19. CDR3 length: 19 amino acids. Germline CDR1 and CDR2: DFQATT and SNEGSKA (reference sequence). The CDR3 loop reads CSARPLRGGPSGGGDTQYF. The CDR3 DNA is TGCAGTGCTAGACCACTAAGGGGGGGGCCTAGCGGGGGAGGAGATACGCAGTATTTT.

J is TRBJ1-5 and V is TRBV10-2; D gene uncertain. CDR3 length equals 13 residues. Germline V lookup: CDR1 WSHSY, CDR2 SAAADI. V lost 2 bases, J lost 7 bases, and 9 bases lay in between. Here the CDR3 DNA reads TGCGCCAGCAGTGAGATCGCACGGCAGCCCCAGCATTTT. Protein sequence: CASSEIARQPQHF.

This clonotype was counted a few times. This chain connects TRBV20-1 to TRBJ2-1, with 10 bases identical to TRBD2. Germline V gene data show CDR1 as DFQATT and CDR2 as SNEGSKA (reference sequence). The CDR3 spans 14 residues. Germline trimming cut 5 bases from V and 7 bases from J; bases unmatched to any gene: 8. The CDR3 nucleotides are TGCAGTGCTTATGGGGGACTAGCGACAAATGAGCAGTTCTTC. It yields the protein CSAYGGLATNEQFF.

This clonotype turned up a few times. DNA for the CDR3: TGCGCCAGCAGCTTGGACAGGGGGCGAGGAAAACTGTTTTTT. Translated, it gives CASSLDRGRGKLFF. The rearrangement uses TRBV5-1 and TRBJ1-4; 9 bases are shared with TRBD1. This CDR3 is 14 amino acids long. Germline assignment: CDR1 SGHRS and CDR2 YFSETQ. Germline trimming cut 0 bases from V and 10 bases from J; bases unmatched to any gene: 4.

This clonotype was picked up many times. The chain has TRBV7-2 and TRBJ1-1, with D uncertain. In germline, CDR1 is SGHTA, CDR2 FQGNSA. The V end was cut by 5 bases, the J end by 10 bases, with 11 bases between. The CDR3 runs to 11 residues. This CDR3 reads CASSPVVVAFF. CDR3 bases: TGTGCCAGCAGCCCCGTTGTAGTAGCTTTCTTT.

This clonotype was found many times. V and J are TRBV9 and TRBJ2-1; no firm D call. Germline V CDR1 and CDR2: SGDLS, YYNGEE. Trimming took 4 bases from V and 5 from J, leaving 13 bases between them. The CDR3 length is 14 residues. The CDR3 DNA sequence: TGTGCCAGCAGCACCTCGGGTTCGGACAATGAGCAGTTCTTC. It encodes CASSTSGSDNEQFF.

Notes on this clonotype: Since a much larger clone is just one base distant, this may be a read error. This sequence joins TRBV24-1 and TRBJ2-7; perhaps TRBD2 as D (6 bases). CDR3 length: 13 amino acids. The germline CDR1 and CDR2 sequences are KGHDR and SFDVKD. Trimming pared 1 base from V and 7 bases from J, leaving 10 bases between. The CDR3 loop reads CATSDFAGGEQYF. The CDR3 DNA sequence: TGTGCCACCAGTGATTTCGCAGGAGGGGAGCAGTACTTC.

At least ten counts were recorded for this clonotype. The chain recombines TRBV6-6 with TRBJ2-1, with TRBD2 matching over 7 bases. Unmatched junction bases numbered 8, after V lost 4 bases and J lost 2 bases. The length of the CDR3 is 16 residues. The germline CDR1 and CDR2 sequences are MNHNY and SVGAGI (reference sequence). The CDR3 is CASSSDGRTAYNEQFF. In DNA, the CDR3 is TGTGCCAGCAGTTCTGACGGGAGGACGGCCTACAATGAGCAGTTCTTC.

This clonotype was recorded at least ten times. The genes are TRBV2 and TRBJ2-5; a possible D gene is TRBD1 (6 bases). Trimming left V 10 bases short and J 5 bases short, with 20 bases between. Per the germline V gene, CDR1 is SNHLY and CDR2 is FYNNEI. The CDR3 consists of 14 residues. The CDR3 nucleotides are TGTGCCACCTCGGGACATCGGTCCGGGGAGACCCAGTACTTC. Translated: CATSGHRSGETQYF. Complete variable domain (other parts from reference TRBV2 and TRBJ2-5): EPEVTQTPSHQVTQMGQEVILRCVPISNHLYFYWYRQILGQKVEFLVSFYNNEISEKSEIFDDQFSVERPDGSNFTLKIRSTKLEDSAMYFCATSGHRSGETQYFGPGTRLLVL.

This rearrangement joins TRBV21-1 to TRBJ1-1; no check of the table's D call, TRBD1, against the DNA was made. TRBV21-1 is flagged as a pseudogene. The CDR3 extends over 15 amino acids. The CDR3 coding sequence is TGTGCCAGCGTCACACGACAGGGGAGGGACACTGAAGCTTTCTTT. Its protein product is CASVTRQGRDTEAFF.